This is a list of T cell receptor beta chains from one sample in a study of shared clonotypes between healthy human individuals. TCRdb's copy holds only in-frame clones and misses some; the assay was immunoSEQ multiplex PCR. Among hundreds of thousands of clones listed, 73% were seen once. The sequenced material came from memory CD4+ T cells sorted from blood. The receptors come from a woman aged 25 to 39 in good health. Each CDR3 is given with its conserved first and last residue. A D gene is named only where the DNA matches it firmly. Part of the rows lack a size; the others show once, few, many or a class for expanded clones.

j_call	v_call	d_call	clone_size	cdr3_nt	cdr3_aa
TRBJ2-2	TRBV4-2	-	-	TGTGCCAGCAGCCAAGATTCACAGGGACGACATCGTATGGCCGGGGAGCTGTTTTTT	CASSQDSQGRHRMAGELFF
TRBJ2-5	TRBV7-9	-	-	TGTGCCAGCAGCCCGGTGGCACCGAAGCAAGAGACCCAGTACTTC	CASSPVAPKQETQYF
TRBJ1-4	TRBV28	-	-	TGTGCCAGCAGTTTAGGAAGGACCGGCGGGGTTTTTCTGTTTTTT	CASSLGRTGGVFLFF
TRBJ1-2	TRBV6-1	-	-	TGTGCCAGCAGTGAACGGGATGGCTACACCTTC	CASSERDGYTF
TRBJ2-7	TRBV5-1	-	-	TGCGCCAGCAGCTCCGGGGGGCTCGAGCAGTACTTC	CASSSGGLEQYF
TRBJ2-5	TRBV19	TRBD1	-	TGTGCCAGTAGTCCCATGACAGGGGGCTTCGAGACCCAGTACTTC	CASSPMTGGFETQYF
TRBJ1-1	TRBV29-1	-	once	TGCAGCGTTGAACCCTACAAGAACACTGAAGCTTTCTTT	CSVEPYKNTEAFF
TRBJ2-4	TRBV2	-	-	TGTGCCAGCAGTGAGATTCGGGGTCTAGGAAACATTCAGTACTTC	CASSEIRGLGNIQYF
TRBJ1-5	TRBV7-2	-	-	TGTGCCAGCAGCCCGAGGCGGGACGGGAGCAATCAGCCCCAGCATTTT	CASSPRRDGSNQPQHF
TRBJ1-5	TRBV11-2	-	-	TGTGCCAGCAGCCCGCGCAGGTCGAATCAGCCCCAGCATTTT	CASSPRRSNQPQHF
TRBJ2-1	TRBV5-1	-	few	TGCGCCAGCAGCTTGACTAGTCCCCCCAAAGAGCAGTTCTTC	CASSLTSPPKEQFF
TRBJ2-1	TRBV5-1	-	-	TGCGCCAGCAGCGCTGACAGTAACTCCTACAATGAGCAGTTCTTC	CASSADSNSYNEQFF
TRBJ1-2	TRBV7-8	-	-	TGTGCCAGCAGCCAGGGGCTGTCCTTGAAGGGCTACACCTTC	CASSQGLSLKGYTF
TRBJ2-1	TRBV19	-	-	TGTGCCAGTAGTTCCCGTGAGCATGAGCAGTTCTTC	CASSSREHEQFF
TRBJ2-5	TRBV18	TRBD2	many	TGTGCCAGCTCACCTTCCCCTAGCGGACAAGAGACCCAGTACTTC	CASSPSPSGQETQYF
TRBJ2-7	TRBV19	-	-	TGTGCCAGTAGTATGTTGCTTCCGACCGCAGGGGAGTACGAGCAGTACTTC	CASSMLLPTAGEYEQYF
TRBJ2-7	TRBV6-1	TRBD2	-	TGTGCCAGCAGTGAAGGGGTGGGACTAGCGGGACACGAGCAGTACTTC	CASSEGVGLAGHEQYF
TRBJ1-2	TRBV28	TRBD1	-	TGTGCCAGTCAGACCGGGACAGGCTTTAACTATGGCTACACCTTC	CASQTGTGFNYGYTF
TRBJ2-6	TRBV6-6	TRBD1	-	TGTGCCAGCACCCCCGACAGGGCGGCGGGGGCCAACGTCCTGACTTTC	CASTPDRAAGANVLTF
TRBJ2-7	TRBV18	TRBD1	few	TGTGCCAGCTCACAACTCTTGGACAGGGACTCCTACGAGCAGTACTTC	CASSQLLDRDSYEQYF
TRBJ1-5	TRBV2	-	once	TGTGCCAGCAGTGAAGGCGGACAACAGCCCCAGCATTTT	CASSEGGQQPQHF
TRBJ1-2	TRBV19	-	-	TGTGCCAGTAGTATCTTAGTCGGGAACTATGGCTACACCTTC	CASSILVGNYGYTF
TRBJ2-2	TRBV5-1	-	once	TGCGCCAGCAGCTTGCGTACAGCGAACACCGGGGAGCTGTTTTTT	CASSLRTANTGELFF
TRBJ1-1	TRBV11-2	TRBD1	once	TGTGCCAGCAGCTTTGAGTGGGGGACAGGGGGCTCTTTAGCTTTCTTT	CASSFEWGTGGSLAFF
TRBJ1-1	TRBV5-1	TRBD1	-	TGCGCCAGCAGCTTGCCCGCACAGGGGCTGAACACTGAAGCTTTCTTT	CASSLPAQGLNTEAFF